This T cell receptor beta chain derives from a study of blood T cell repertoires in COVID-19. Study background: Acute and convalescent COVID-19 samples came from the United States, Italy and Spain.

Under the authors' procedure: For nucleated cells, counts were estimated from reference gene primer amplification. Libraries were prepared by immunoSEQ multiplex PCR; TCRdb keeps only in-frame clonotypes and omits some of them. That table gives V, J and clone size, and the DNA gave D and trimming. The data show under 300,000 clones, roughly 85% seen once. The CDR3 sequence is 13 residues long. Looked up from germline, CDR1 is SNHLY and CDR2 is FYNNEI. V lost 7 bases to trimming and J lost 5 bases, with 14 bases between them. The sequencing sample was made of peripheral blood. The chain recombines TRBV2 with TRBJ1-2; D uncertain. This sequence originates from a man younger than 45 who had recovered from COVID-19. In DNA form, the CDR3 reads TGTGCCAGCACCGTAATCGGGGAATATGGCTACACCTTC. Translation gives CASTVIGEYGYTF.